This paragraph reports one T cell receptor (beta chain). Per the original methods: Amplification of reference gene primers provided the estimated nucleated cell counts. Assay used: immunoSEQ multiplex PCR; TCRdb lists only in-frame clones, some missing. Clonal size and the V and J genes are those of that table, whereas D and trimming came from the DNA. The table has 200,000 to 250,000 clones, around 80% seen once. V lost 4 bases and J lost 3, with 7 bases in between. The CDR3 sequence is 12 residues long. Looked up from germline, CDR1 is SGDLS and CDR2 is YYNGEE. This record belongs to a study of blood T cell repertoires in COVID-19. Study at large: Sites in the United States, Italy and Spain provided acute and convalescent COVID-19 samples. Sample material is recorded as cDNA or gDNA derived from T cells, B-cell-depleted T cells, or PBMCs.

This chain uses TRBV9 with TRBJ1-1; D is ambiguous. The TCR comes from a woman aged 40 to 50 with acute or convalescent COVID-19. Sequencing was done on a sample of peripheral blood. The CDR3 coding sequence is TGTGCCAGCAGCCCGTCCGACACTGAAGCTTTCTTT. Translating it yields CASSPSDTEAFF.